This TCR beta chain was found in a study of identical twins. Via MiXCR, TCRdb re-called the 5' RACE reads, giving one row per CDR3 protein. The table has under 350,000 distinct CDR3 sequences, just under 9.5% seen once. The CDR3 sequence is 15 residues long. This clonotype showed up many times. What it binds is unknown. The junction and the germline gene differ at one end; a read error may be behind it. Overall study findings and caveats: Invariant MAIT and iNKT cells are populations that could partly confound zero-insertion analyses. Twins shared out-of-frame alpha sequences with excess low generation probability. The more abundant beta clonotypes in cord blood had fewer insertions, and memory repertoires did not show this.

A further study also used this sample, focusing on yellow fever vaccine responses in identical twins.

V gene TRBV12-3 or TRBV12-4 combines with J gene TRBJ2-3, with a weak D call TRBD1 (5 bases). The sequenced sample was CD8+ T cells sorted from blood. The receptor was isolated from a woman under 30 in good health. CDR3 loop: CASSLIQGSRDTQYF. DNA for the CDR3: TGTGCCAGCAGTTTAATCCAGGGAAGCAGAGATACGCAGTATTTT.